This T cell receptor (beta chain) was captured by sequencing in a study of blood T cell repertoires in COVID-19. Turning to the study itself: The analysed material was cDNA or gDNA that came from T cells, B-cell-depleted T cells, or PBMCs.

Repertoires were generated with immunoSEQ multiplex PCR, while TCRdb's copy carries only in-frame clones and drops some. The repertoire has 250,000 or so clones, 84% of them found once; the top ten carry 4% to 5%. Germline CDR1 MNHEY, CDR2 SMNVEV (reference sequence). Germline trimming cut 7 bases from V and 1 base from J; bases unmatched to any gene: 6. CDR3 length equals 14 residues. The V call is TRBV27, the J call TRBJ2-5; 7 positions match TRBD1. This clonotype originated in a man between 60 and 75 years old with acute or convalescent COVID-19. Sequenced: peripheral blood. The CDR3 here is CASKIGTVQETQYF. The DNA of the CDR3 is TGTGCCAGCAAAATCGGGACAGTCCAAGAGACCCAGTACTTC.